These T cell receptor beta chains were read from a single sample in a study of T cell responses to AZD1222 COVID-19 vaccine. Method: immunoSEQ multiplex PCR; TCRdb's copy keeps in-frame clones and lacks some. This table has around 80,000 clones, approximately 90% appearing once. This material consisted of peripheral blood, taken 28 days after the second AZD1222 dose. The receptors stem from an adult who received the AZD1222 COVID-19 vaccine. CDR3s include the opening cysteine and the closing phenylalanine or tryptophan. D genes are given only for firm matches. Some rows have no size entry. The others give once, few or many, or a class for an expanded clone.

abundance: .; v_gene: TRBV28; d_gene: TRBD1; j_gene: TRBJ1-2; CDR3nt: TGTGCCAGCAGCCAGGGGACAGTTAACTATGGCTACACCTTC; CDR3aa: CASSQGTVNYGYTF
abundance: .; v_gene: TRBV12-5; d_gene: TRBD1; j_gene: TRBJ2-1; CDR3nt: TGTGCTAGTGGGCCGGACAGGGGTCCGACCTCCAATGAGCAGTTCTTC; CDR3aa: CASGPDRGPTSNEQFF
abundance: .; v_gene: TRBV28; d_gene: .; j_gene: TRBJ1-4; CDR3nt: TGTGCCAGCAGTTTAAACGGGCCTAATGAAAAACTGTTTTTT; CDR3aa: CASSLNGPNEKLFF
abundance: .; v_gene: TRBV3-1/TRBV3-2; d_gene: TRBD2; j_gene: TRBJ2-1; CDR3nt: TGTGCCAGCAGCCAGGGACTAGCGGGAGCATATGAGCAGTTCTTC; CDR3aa: CASSQGLAGAYEQFF
abundance: .; v_gene: TRBV5-1; d_gene: .; j_gene: TRBJ2-7; CDR3nt: TGCGCCAGCAGCCCCGGGGAAGGGGAGTACGAGCAGTACTTC; CDR3aa: CASSPGEGEYEQYF
abundance: .; v_gene: TRBV29-1; d_gene: .; j_gene: TRBJ2-7; CDR3nt: TGCAGCGTTGAAGATCGGGGGGCCGGGGAGCAGTACTTC; CDR3aa: CSVEDRGAGEQYF
abundance: .; v_gene: TRBV29-1; d_gene: TRBD1; j_gene: TRBJ2-1; CDR3nt: TGCAGCGTAACCGGACAGGGGTCCTACAATGAGCAGTTCTTC; CDR3aa: CSVTGQGSYNEQFF
abundance: .; v_gene: TRBV3-1/TRBV3-2; d_gene: .; j_gene: TRBJ2-2; CDR3nt: TGTGCCAGCAGCCAAGTTCTAGGGTGGACCGGGGAGCTGTTTTTT; CDR3aa: CASSQVLGWTGELFF
abundance: .; v_gene: TRBV7-3; d_gene: TRBD2; j_gene: TRBJ2-1; CDR3nt: TGTGCCAGCAGCTCGGGACTAGCTTCTAACAATGAGCAGTTCTTC; CDR3aa: CASSSGLASNNEQFF
abundance: .; v_gene: TRBV19; d_gene: .; j_gene: TRBJ1-2; CDR3nt: TGTGCCAGTAGTACGACGGGGGGGACGGAAACTAACTATGGCTACACCTTC; CDR3aa: CASSTTGGTETNYGYTF
abundance: .; v_gene: TRBV28; d_gene: .; j_gene: TRBJ1-5; CDR3nt: TGTGCCCACGAGGGGGGGGCGATTAATCAGCCCCAGCATTTT; CDR3aa: CAHEGGAINQPQHF
abundance: .; v_gene: TRBV18; d_gene: .; j_gene: TRBJ2-6; CDR3nt: TGTGCCAGCTCCGCCTTGGGTGGGGCTTCTCGCCCTGGGGCCAACGTCCTGACTTTC; CDR3aa: CASSALGGASRPGANVLTF
abundance: .; v_gene: TRBV3-1/TRBV3-2; d_gene: .; j_gene: TRBJ2-7; CDR3nt: TGTGCCAGCAGCCTCCAAACGGGCAGGGTTCCGTACTTC; CDR3aa: CASSLQTGRVPYF
abundance: once; v_gene: TRBV5-1; d_gene: .; j_gene: TRBJ1-3; CDR3nt: TGCGCCAGCAGCATAGGACACAACTCTGGAAACACCATATATTTT; CDR3aa: CASSIGHNSGNTIYF
abundance: .; v_gene: TRBV12-3/TRBV12-4; d_gene: .; j_gene: TRBJ1-1; CDR3nt: TGTGCCAGCAAACGATCTTGGGAAGCTTTCTTT; CDR3aa: CASKRSWEAFF
abundance: .; v_gene: TRBV5-8; d_gene: TRBD1; j_gene: TRBJ1-5; CDR3nt: TGTGCCAGCAGCCGCGGGACAGGGAATCAGCCCCAGCATTTT; CDR3aa: CASSRGTGNQPQHF
abundance: .; v_gene: TRBV5-6; d_gene: .; j_gene: TRBJ2-5; CDR3nt: TGTGCCAGCAGCTTGGCTCGGCAGGGGAAAGAGACCCAGTACTTC; CDR3aa: CASSLARQGKETQYF
abundance: .; v_gene: TRBV7-2; d_gene: .; j_gene: TRBJ2-7; CDR3nt: TGTGCCAGCAGCTTAGCTAGGGGTTATGGCTACGAGCAGTACTTC; CDR3aa: CASSLARGYGYEQYF
abundance: .; v_gene: TRBV24-1; d_gene: TRBD2; j_gene: TRBJ2-7; CDR3nt: TGTGCCACCAGTGATACGAGCGGGAGTACCTACGAGCAGTACTTC; CDR3aa: CATSDTSGSTYEQYF
abundance: .; v_gene: TRBV5-1; d_gene: .; j_gene: TRBJ1-1; CDR3nt: TGCGCCAGCAGCTTGGCGACAGGGAACACTGAAGCTTTCTTT; CDR3aa: CASSLATGNTEAFF
abundance: .; v_gene: TRBV5-1; d_gene: TRBD1; j_gene: TRBJ2-7; CDR3nt: TGCGCCAGCAGCCCACCGACAGGGGCTAACTACGAGCAGTACTTC; CDR3aa: CASSPPTGANYEQYF
abundance: .; v_gene: TRBV20-1; d_gene: .; j_gene: TRBJ2-7; CDR3nt: TGCAGTGCTAGTAAGGGGTGGGGCTCCTACGAGCAGTACTTC; CDR3aa: CSASKGWGSYEQYF
abundance: .; v_gene: TRBV30; d_gene: .; j_gene: TRBJ2-3; CDR3nt: TGTGCCTGCCTCCCCTGGAGCACAGATACGCAGTATTTT; CDR3aa: CACLPWSTDTQYF
abundance: .; v_gene: TRBV7-3; d_gene: .; j_gene: TRBJ2-1; CDR3nt: TGTGCCAGCAGCCCCCGGGCAACTTTAGGTGGAGGGGAGCAGTTCTTC; CDR3aa: CASSPRATLGGGEQFF
abundance: .; v_gene: TRBV7-9; d_gene: .; j_gene: TRBJ1-1; CDR3nt: TGTGCCAGCAGCTTATTGGGTGAAGCTTTCTTT; CDR3aa: CASSLLGEAFF
abundance: .; v_gene: TRBV5-1; d_gene: .; j_gene: TRBJ2-7; CDR3nt: TGCGCCAGCAGCTTGGGACGCCAAGGGAACGAGCAGTACTTC; CDR3aa: CASSLGRQGNEQYF
abundance: .; v_gene: TRBV4-1; d_gene: TRBD2; j_gene: TRBJ2-7; CDR3nt: TGCGCCAGCAGCCCTATTCCTAGCGGAGCAAAGAGCGAGCAGTACTTC; CDR3aa: CASSPIPSGAKSEQYF
abundance: .; v_gene: TRBV6-2/TRBV6-3; d_gene: .; j_gene: TRBJ2-2; CDR3nt: TGTGCCAGCAGTTTTAGGGAAACAAGCCTGGGGACCGGGGAGCTGTTTTTT; CDR3aa: CASSFRETSLGTGELFF